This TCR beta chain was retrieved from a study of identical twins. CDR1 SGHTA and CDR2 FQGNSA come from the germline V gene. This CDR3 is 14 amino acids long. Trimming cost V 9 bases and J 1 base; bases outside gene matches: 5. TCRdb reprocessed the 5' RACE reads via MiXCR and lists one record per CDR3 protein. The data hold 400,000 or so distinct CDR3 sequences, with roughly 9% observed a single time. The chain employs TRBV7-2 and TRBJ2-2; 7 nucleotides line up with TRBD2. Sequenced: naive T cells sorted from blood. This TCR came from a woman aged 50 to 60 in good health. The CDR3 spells CASKRDLNTGELFF. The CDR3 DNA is TGTGCCAGTAAGCGGGATTTGAACACCGGGGAGCTGTTTTTT.